Given below is one TCR beta chain in context. Its target is unknown. Deep was the level used in running the assay. This table comes from immunoSEQ multiplex PCR, and its TCRdb copy is limited to in-frame clones, with some not included. The data contain millions of clones, roughly 93% of them seen just once; the ten biggest clones take up 0.39%. This sample was included in a study of shared clonotypes between healthy human individuals. Study in general: The study drew on a couple of women and a few men aged 18 to 49 as donors.

With 6 bases removed from V and 5 bases from J, the gap between germline ends came to 13 bases. CDR3 size: 13 residues. Per germline, CDR1 SGHAT and CDR2 FQNNGV. Study-level points and caveats: Around 5% was the fraction of naive CD4 clonotypes found shared across a few donors.

V usage is TRBV11-2 and J usage is TRBJ1-1; perhaps TRBD1 as D (6 bases). Sequences were obtained from naive CD4+ T cells from PBMCs. Indicated subset: CD45RA+ positively selected. This clonotype was obtained from a man between 18 and 29 years old in good health. Some clones in this sample may be carry-over from other donors' samples. CDR3 sequence reads: CASRRRGGTEAFF. CDR3 coding DNA: TGTGCCAGCAGGCGCAGGGGAGGGACTGAAGCTTTCTTT.